The 8 T cell receptor beta chains in this list originate from one sample, sequenced in a study of CD4 T cells in relation to SARS-CoV-2 and coronaviruses. Which antigens these TCRs recognize remains unknown. TCRdb keeps only in-frame clones here, not all; method: immunoSEQ multiplex PCR. There are 20,000 to 25,000 clones in the sample; about 70% occur only once, and roughly 20% lies in the top ten. CD4+ T cells from unexposed donors were obtained before the COVID-19 pandemic (2011-2018). CD4+ T cells were isolated from the cells after 10 days of culture. The sequenced sample was CD4+ T cells from PBMCs, cultured in vitro. All receptors come from a human donor in good health.

This sequence joins TRBV4-1 and TRBJ1-2, with 7 bases identical to TRBD1. The CDR3 contains 13 residues. Germline lookup yields CDR1 MGHRA and CDR2 YSYEKL. V shed 4 bases and J 7 bases; nucleotides not matched to a gene: 6. In DNA, the CDR3 is TGCGCCAGCAGCCTACAGGGGTGGTCTGGCTACACCTTC. Translated, it gives CASSLQGWSGYTF.

J is TRBJ1-3 and V is TRBV7-2; no firm D call. CDR3 size: 14 residues. Germline lookup yields CDR1 SGHTA and CDR2 FQGNSA. The ends were cut back, 6 bases at V and 0 bases at J, with 9 bases in the middle. CDR3 DNA: TGTGCCAGCAGTCCAGACCCCTCTGGAAACACCATATATTTT. It translates to CASSPDPSGNTIYF.

The chain employs TRBV10-1 and TRBJ1-1, with no clear D. V was trimmed by 5 bases and J by 3 bases, leaving 22 bases between them. This CDR3 has 17 amino acids. The germline V gene has CDR1 WNHNN and CDR2 SYGVQD (reference sequence). The CDR3 reads CASSNPFLDAADTEAFF. CDR3 DNA: TGCGCCAGCAGTAACCCCTTTTTAGACGCAGCGGACACTGAAGCTTTCTTT.

The chain uses TRBV18 and TRBJ2-3, with 8 bases that match TRBD1. The V gene's germline CDR1 is KGHSH and CDR2 LQKENI. This CDR3 region has 15 residues. With 3 bases clipped from V and 4 bases from J, the junction kept 6 bases outside the gene matches. This CDR3 is CASSPTGDLPDTQYF. The DNA of the CDR3 is TGTGCCAGCTCACCGACAGGGGACCTCCCAGATACGCAGTATTTT.

This rearrangement joins TRBV9 to TRBJ2-1; 8 bases agree with TRBD1. V was pared by 4 bases and J by 6 bases, with 6 bases of the junction left unmatched. Germline-derived CDR1 and CDR2 are SGDLS and YYNGEE. This CDR3 region has 14 residues. CDR3 nucleotide sequence: TGTGCCAGCAGCTCGCAGGGGGCCGTCAATGAGCAGTTCTTC. As protein: CASSSQGAVNEQFF.

The gene calls are TRBV29-1 and TRBJ2-3; D not certain. From germline, CDR1 is SQVTM and CDR2 ANQGSEA. The CDR3 totals 11 residues. The V gene lost 7 bases and the J gene lost 1 base, with 6 bases spanning the gap. For the CDR3, the DNA is TGCAGCGGCAGCGGCACAGATACGCAGTATTTT. This encodes CSGSGTDTQYF.

This clone was recorded only once. V gene TRBV4-3 combines with J gene TRBJ2-3; D gene unclear. Germline loops: CDR1 LGHNA, CDR2 YSLEER. The CDR3 runs to 13 residues. V gave up 3 bases and J gave up 0 bases, with 4 bases separating them. The CDR3: CASSQTSTDTQYF. Here the CDR3 DNA reads TGCGCCAGCAGCCAGACTAGCACAGATACGCAGTATTTT.

The rearrangement joins TRBV29-1 to TRBJ1-4; D perhaps matches TRBD1 (6 bases). The V end lost 3 bases, the J end lost 8 bases, and 13 bases lay between the germline ends. CDR3 length: 13 residues. Germline lookup yields CDR1 SQVTM and CDR2 ANQGSEA. This CDR3 reads CSVERTGGEKLFF. DNA of the CDR3: TGCAGCGTTGAGAGGACCGGGGGCGAAAAACTGTTTTTT.